This TCR beta chain was found in a study of blood T cell repertoires in COVID-19. The overall study: Sample material is recorded as cDNA or gDNA derived from T cells, B-cell-depleted T cells, or PBMCs.

The CDR3 runs to 15 residues. The germline V gene encodes CDR1 SGHDT and CDR2 YYEEEE. Unmatched junction bases numbered 5, after V lost 2 bases and J lost 2 bases. Sequencing used immunoSEQ multiplex PCR; TCRdb keeps in-frame clones, though not all of them. The data contain hundreds of thousands of clones, 80% to 95% of them singletons. Residents of approximately 25 US areas, aged roughly 18 to 89 years, made up the participants. The V call is TRBV5-6, the J call TRBJ1-2; 8 nucleotides align to TRBD1. This receptor was obtained from a woman younger than 35 who had recovered from COVID-19. Source material: PBMCs or T cells enriched from blood (not recorded which). This CDR3 is CASSFTGGDNYGYTF. The CDR3 coding sequence is TGTGCCAGCAGCTTTACAGGGGGGGACAACTATGGCTACACCTTC.